This T cell receptor (beta chain) was sequenced during a study of regulatory T cells in long-lasting Graves disease. Libraries of TCR beta came from iRepertoire HTBI primers plus Arm-PCR of CDR3 regions. TCRdb used MiXCR to reprocess the multiplex PCR reads, holding one entry per CDR3 protein. This sample yields approximately 400,000 distinct CDR3 sequences, of which about 15% are seen a single time; over 7.5% belongs to the top ten. Documented time point: newly diagnosed GD, antithyroid drugs for less than 3 months. The TCR library was made from RNA extracted from PBMCs. Recruitment took place at an endocrinology department in Xi'an, China. Between the trimmed V and J ends, which lost 0 bases and 4 bases, there was a span of 7 bases. The CDR3 totals 14 residues. Germline V gene lookup returns CDR1 SGHRS and CDR2 YFSETQ. There are many counts of this clonotype. The antigen is not known. Regarding the study as a whole: The study examined only peripheral blood, not thyroid tissue. Compared with new cases, persistent Graves' patients showed reduced TCR diversity.

The same data also went into a second study, on T cells in Graves' hyperthyroidism and ophthalmopathy.

The sequence derives from a woman in her thirties or forties with Graves disease. The chain recombines TRBV5-1 with TRBJ2-2; D gene ambiguous. The input for sequencing was peripheral blood mononuclear cells (PBMCs), taken at new diagnosis, from a patient treated with antithyroid drugs. The CDR3 region has the DNA TGCGCCAGCAGCTTGGAGCTTAGCACCGGGGAGCTGTTTTTT. Translation gives CASSLELSTGELFF.